The 10 T cell receptor beta chains presented below share a single source sample, sequenced in a study of blood T cell repertoires in COVID-19. Sequenced by immunoSEQ multiplex PCR; TCRdb stores in-frame clones only, minus some. The sample shows over 120,000 clones, roughly 84% of them seen only once. Input material: peripheral blood. The receptors come from a human donor with acute or convalescent COVID-19. The donor label of this sample is uncertain.

The gene calls are TRBV9 and TRBJ1-2; D is unresolved. Trimming took 4 bases from V and 3 from J, leaving 7 bases between them. The CDR3 length is 12 residues. Germline V gene lookup returns CDR1 SGDLS and CDR2 YYNGEE. CDR3 protein: CASSPPDYGYTF. Written as DNA, the CDR3 is TGTGCCAGCAGCCCCCCCGACTATGGCTACACCTTC.

The chain recombines TRBV30 with TRBJ1-2; 8 positions agree with TRBD1. After removal of 0 bases from V and 3 bases from J, the junction contained 15 bases not matched to a gene. The CDR3 spans 18 residues. Looked up from germline, CDR1 is GTSNPN and CDR2 is SVGIG (reference sequence). The CDR3 sequence: CAWSVDRDRRPLYYGYTF. In DNA, the CDR3 is TGTGCCTGGAGTGTAGATCGGGACAGGAGACCTCTTTACTATGGCTACACCTTC. Full variable domain (missing parts from reference TRBV30 and TRBJ1-2): SQTIHQWPATLVQPVGSPLSLECTVEGTSNPNLYWYRQAAGRGLQLLFYSVGIGQISSEVPQNLSASRPQDRQFILSSKKLLLSDSGFYLCAWSVDRDRRPLYYGYTFGSGTRLTVV.

The V call is TRBV7-2, the J call TRBJ2-7; D ambiguous. This CDR3 is 14 amino acids long. CDR1 is SGHTA and CDR2 is FQGNSA in the germline V gene. Between the trimmed V and J ends, which lost 1 base and 2 bases, there was a span of 9 bases. As DNA, the CDR3 is TGTGCCAGCAGCTTAGTCGCCTACCCCTACGAGCAGTACTTC. It encodes CASSLVAYPYEQYF.

The chain uses TRBV6-5 and TRBJ2-2; 11 nucleotides agree with TRBD2. The CDR3 is 15 residues long. In germline, CDR1 is MNHEY, CDR2 SVGAGI. V lost 4 bases and J lost 4; bases outside the gene matches: 2. CDR3 sequence: CASSSTSGATGELFF. The CDR3 region has the DNA TGTGCCAGCAGTTCGACTAGCGGGGCCACCGGGGAGCTGTTTTTT.

The rearrangement uses TRBV7-4 and TRBJ2-7; 8 bases fit TRBD2. V lost 5 bases to trimming and J lost 3 bases; unmatched junction nucleotides: 6. CDR3 length equals 14 residues. The germline V gene has CDR1 SGHVT and CDR2 SQSDAQ. CDR3 DNA sequence: TGTGCCAGCAGCATTCGGACTAGCTGCTACGAGCAGTACGTC. Encoded protein: CASSIRTSCYEQYV.

V gene TRBV7-9 combines with J gene TRBJ1-5; maybe TRBD1 (6 bases). CDR3 length equals 17 residues. The V gene's germline CDR1 is SEHNR and CDR2 FQNEAQ (reference sequence). Trimming took 1 base from V and 0 from J, leaving 13 bases between them. In nucleotides, the CDR3 is TGTGCCAGCAGCTTAGAAGCGGGGGCTCTTAGCAATCAGCCCCAGCATTTT. Its protein is CASSLEAGALSNQPQHF.

The V gene is TRBV18, the J gene TRBJ1-5; 12 bases fit TRBD1. Germline V lookup: CDR1 KGHSH, CDR2 LQKENI. The J segment lost 7 bases and the V segment lost 6 bases, leaving 7 bases of the junction unmatched. The CDR3 loop spans 15 amino acids. CDR3 in amino acids: CASSPGTGGQQPQHF. The CDR3 region has the DNA TGTGCCAGCTCGCCCGGGACAGGGGGCCAACAGCCCCAGCATTTT.

The chain carries TRBV9 and TRBJ1-2; D might be TRBD1 (5 bases). V shed 7 bases and J shed 7 bases, with 26 bases lying between them. CDR3 size: 16 residues. Germline assignment: CDR1 SGDLS and CDR2 YYNGEE. CDR3 in DNA: TGTGCCAGCTCCGAATCCCCCTCGGCAGGGCACGTTGGCTACACCTTC. Amino acid sequence: CASSESPSAGHVGYTF.

This chain connects TRBV7-2 to TRBJ1-2; D is ambiguous. The CDR3 is 14 residues long. Germline lookup yields CDR1 SGHTA and CDR2 FQGNSA. V was pared by 4 bases and J by 3 bases, with 12 bases between. The CDR3 region has the DNA TGTGCCAGCAGCTCCCAGGAGGGATACTATGGCTACACCTTC. This translates into CASSSQEGYYGYTF.

Ten or more counts support this clone. The chain has TRBV4-1 and TRBJ2-7; 13 bases are a match to TRBD2. V lost 4 bases to trimming and J lost 4 bases; unmatched junction nucleotides: 4. Germline CDR1 MGHRA, CDR2 YSYEKL. The CDR3 has 15 amino acids. The CDR3 loop is CASSLGTSGDYEQYF. In DNA, the CDR3 is TGCGCCAGCAGCCTTGGGACTAGCGGGGATTACGAGCAGTACTTC.